This T cell receptor beta chain is drawn from a study of T cells in Graves' hyperthyroidism and ophthalmopathy. Amplified regions were TCR beta CDR3 sequences from RNA transcripts. TCR CDR3 regions were first amplified by RT-PCR with HTBI primers. MiXCR was run by TCRdb on the multiplex PCR reads, yielding one entry per CDR3 protein. The data show roughly 740,000 distinct CDR3 sequences, about a sixth seen once. Germline CDR1 KGHSH, CDR2 LQKENI. The V end was cut by 5 bases, the J end by 0 bases, with 7 bases between. The CDR3 contains 13 residues. This clonotype came up many times. Sequences were obtained from blood. The chain links TRBV18 to TRBJ1-1; D is undetermined. This clonotype originated in a man aged 18 to 29 with Graves' hyperthyroidism. The CDR3 nucleotides are TGTGCCAGCTCAGACGGGTTGAACACTGAAGCTTTCTTT. Translated: CASSDGLNTEAFF.